This passage covers 17 T cell receptor beta chains from one sample sequenced in a study of T cell changes during pregnancy in multiple sclerosis. Sequencing used immunoSEQ multiplex PCR; TCRdb keeps in-frame clones, though not all of them. The profile shows about 120,000 clones, approximately 94% of them singletons. The material was peripheral blood, obtained before pregnancy. The receptor set was obtained from a female donor with multiple sclerosis, enrolled in a pregnancy study.

The chain employs TRBV28 and TRBJ1-5, with D perhaps TRBD1 (5 bases). The germline V and J ends were trimmed by 7 bases and 6 bases, with 25 bases remaining between them. This CDR3 spans 17 amino acids. CDR1 MDHEN and CDR2 SYDVKM come from the germline V gene. The CDR3 here is CASTPSGRGGFAQPQHF. CDR3 nucleotides: TGTGCCAGCACCCCCTCCGGGCGGGGGGGGTTTGCTCAGCCCCAGCATTTT.

The V gene is TRBV30, the J gene TRBJ2-7; D may be TRBD1 (6 bases). CDR1 and CDR2 (germline): GTSNPN, SVGIG (reference sequence). This CDR3 spans 13 amino acids. V lost 3 bases and J 2 bases, leaving 11 bases between the germline ends. DNA for the CDR3: TGTGCCTGGAGCCGAGGACAGACCTACGAGCAGTACTTC. As protein: CAWSRGQTYEQYF.

This chain links TRBV5-6 with TRBJ2-1; 11 bases fit TRBD2. With V trimmed by 4 bases and J by 10 bases, 13 bases remained unmatched. This CDR3 is 16 amino acids long. Looked up from germline, CDR1 is SGHDT and CDR2 is YYEEEE. CDR3 in DNA: TGTGCCAGCAGCCCACCGTCTAGCGGGAGGAGAACAGAGCAGTTCTTC. Protein product: CASSPPSSGRRTEQFF.

This sequence joins TRBV19 and TRBJ1-1, with 8 bases identical to TRBD1. The germline gives CDR1 LNHDA, CDR2 SQIVND (reference sequence). The length of the CDR3 is 12 residues. J was trimmed by 4 bases and V by 6 bases; bases with no gene match: 1. The CDR3 here is CASRTGGTEAFF. The CDR3, as DNA: TGTGCCAGTAGAACAGGGGGCACTGAAGCTTTCTTT.

The V gene is TRBV2, the J gene TRBJ1-4, with D possibly matching TRBD1 (5 bases). The CDR3 covers 14 residues. V gave up 6 bases and J gave up 7 bases, with 15 bases separating them. Per germline, CDR1 SNHLY and CDR2 FYNNEI. CDR3 protein: CASSAGGGTEKLFF. As DNA, the CDR3 is TGTGCCAGCAGCGCCGGGGGAGGGACTGAAAAACTGTTTTTT.

This CDR3 reads CASSPRTGSYEQYF. In DNA, the CDR3 is TGTGCCAGCTCACCACGGACAGGTTCCTACGAGCAGTACTTC. This chain uses TRBV18 with TRBJ2-7; 7 bases are a match to TRBD1. V trimming: 1 base; J trimming: 1 base; junction bases outside the gene matches: 1. Germline CDR1 and CDR2: KGHSH and LQKENI. The length of the CDR3 is 14 residues.

The chain combines TRBV5-1 with TRBJ2-7, with D perhaps TRBD2 (6 bases). The V end lost 9 bases, the J end lost 5 bases, and 9 bases lay between the germline ends. Germline V gene lookup returns CDR1 SGHRS and CDR2 YFSETQ. This CDR3 region has 10 residues. The chain's CDR3 is CAIPGDEQYF. The CDR3 DNA sequence: TGCGCCATTCCGGGGGACGAGCAGTACTTC.

The chain carries TRBV27 and TRBJ1-6, with D perhaps matching TRBD1 (5 bases). Trimming removed 2 bases from V and 4 bases from J, with 12 bases in between. The V gene's germline CDR1 is MNHEY and CDR2 SMNVEV (reference sequence). This CDR3 is built from 16 residues. In DNA form, the CDR3 reads TGTGCCAGCAGTTTACAACGACAGCCTTATAATTCACCCCTCCACTTT. It is translated as CASSLQRQPYNSPLHF.

The chain recombines TRBV27 with TRBJ2-6; the match to TRBD2 covers 8 bases. Germline V gene lookup returns CDR1 MNHEY and CDR2 SMNVEV (reference sequence). This CDR3 spans 18 amino acids. The V and J ends lost 7 bases and 5 bases, in that order; junction bases with no gene match: 16. CDR3 sequence reads: CASTAEAGGSVWANVLTF. CDR3 DNA: TGTGCCAGCACCGCGGAGGCGGGAGGCTCTGTTTGGGCCAACGTCCTGACTTTC.

CDR3 amino acids: CASRRNEKLFF. CDR3 coding DNA: TGTGCCAGTAGGAGGAATGAAAAACTGTTTTTT. This rearrangement joins TRBV19 to TRBJ1-4; D gene ambiguous. This CDR3 comprises 11 residues. The germline CDR1 and CDR2 sequences are LNHDA and SQIVND (reference sequence). Trimming stripped 6 bases from V and 5 bases from J, with 4 bases between.

The chain recombines TRBV18 with TRBJ2-1; 12 bases are a match to TRBD2. The V and J ends lost 1 base and 4 bases, in that order; junction bases with no gene match: 2. Germline-derived CDR1 and CDR2 are KGHSH and LQKENI. The CDR3 contains 16 residues. CDR3: CASSPQLAGGYNEQFF. Written as DNA, the CDR3 is TGTGCCAGCTCACCACAACTAGCGGGGGGATACAATGAGCAGTTCTTC.

V gene TRBV7-2 combines with J gene TRBJ1-1; D gene unclear. This CDR3 has 15 amino acids. The V gene's germline CDR1 is SGHTA and CDR2 FQGNSA. The V and J ends lost 6 bases and 0 bases respectively, with 14 bases between them. The chain's CDR3 is CASSNYGDLNTEAFF. CDR3 DNA: TGTGCCAGCAGTAACTACGGGGATCTGAACACTGAAGCTTTCTTT.

The V and J genes are TRBV6-1 and TRBJ1-2; D remains unclear. Trimming removed 0 bases from V and 8 bases from J, with 13 bases in between. Looked up from germline, CDR1 is MNHNS and CDR2 is SASEGT. This CDR3 has 14 residues. The CDR3 sequence: CASSEALQVRGYTF. The CDR3 DNA is TGTGCCAGCAGTGAAGCGCTTCAGGTTCGGGGCTACACCTTC.

The chain carries TRBV5-1 and TRBJ1-5; D is perhaps TRBD1 (6 bases). This CDR3 comprises 15 residues. With 2 bases removed from V and 5 bases from J, the gap between germline ends came to 14 bases. Germline lookup yields CDR1 SGHRS and CDR2 YFSETQ. The CDR3 region has the DNA TGCGCCAGCAGCTTTGGTCAGGGGAGAGATCAGCCCCAGCATTTT. Translating gives CASSFGQGRDQPQHF.

The V gene is TRBV7-6, the J gene TRBJ2-3; 9 positions agree with TRBD2. This CDR3 has 18 residues. V gave up 2 bases and J gave up 7 bases; unmatched junction bases: 16. Germline V gene lookup returns CDR1 SGHVS and CDR2 FNYEAQ. The CDR3 loop is CASSLSPPRREGLNTQYF. In nucleotides, the CDR3 is TGTGCCAGCAGCTTATCCCCCCCCAGGCGGGAGGGCCTAAATACGCAGTATTTT.

The rearrangement uses TRBV29-1 and TRBJ2-1; 13 nucleotides line up with TRBD2. Germline lookup yields CDR1 SQVTM and CDR2 ANQGSEA. V shed 4 bases and J 6 bases; nucleotides not matched to a gene: 15. The CDR3 covers 18 residues. In nucleotides, the CDR3 is TGCAGCGTTGGACGGAGGACTAGCGGGAGCTCGGAATCCAATGAGCAGTTCTTC. As protein: CSVGRRTSGSSESNEQFF.

The chain uses TRBV28 and TRBJ1-2, with D possibly TRBD1 on 6 matching bases. In germline, CDR1 is MDHEN, CDR2 SYDVKM. The CDR3 runs 13 residues. Trimming left V 11 bases short and J 1 base short, with 14 bases between. The CDR3 sequence is CAAQRGGNYGYTF. Here the CDR3 DNA reads TGTGCCGCACAGAGGGGGGGTAACTATGGCTACACCTTC.